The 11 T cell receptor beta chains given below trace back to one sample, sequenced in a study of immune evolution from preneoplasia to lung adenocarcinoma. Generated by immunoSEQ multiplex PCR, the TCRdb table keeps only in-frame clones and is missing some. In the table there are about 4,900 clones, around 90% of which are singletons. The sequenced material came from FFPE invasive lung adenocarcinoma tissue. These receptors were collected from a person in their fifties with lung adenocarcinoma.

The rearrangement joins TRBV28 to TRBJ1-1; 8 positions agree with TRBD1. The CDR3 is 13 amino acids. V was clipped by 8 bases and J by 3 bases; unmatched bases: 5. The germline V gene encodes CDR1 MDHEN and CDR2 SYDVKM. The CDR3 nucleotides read TGTGCCAGCCGAACAGGGGGGGACACTGAAGCTTTCTTT. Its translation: CASRTGGDTEAFF. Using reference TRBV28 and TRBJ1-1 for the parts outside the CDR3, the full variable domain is DVKVTQSSRYLVKRTGEKVFLECVQDMDHENMFWYRQDPGLGLRLIYFSYDVKMKEKGDIPEGYSVSREKKERFSLILESASTNQTSMYLCASRTGGDTEAFFGQGTRLTVV.

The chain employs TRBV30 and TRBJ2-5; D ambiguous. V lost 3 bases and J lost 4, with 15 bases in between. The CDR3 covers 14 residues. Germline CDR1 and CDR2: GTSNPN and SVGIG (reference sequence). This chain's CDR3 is CAWSPPWALETQYF. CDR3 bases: TGTGCCTGGAGCCCGCCGTGGGCCCTAGAGACCCAGTACTTC.

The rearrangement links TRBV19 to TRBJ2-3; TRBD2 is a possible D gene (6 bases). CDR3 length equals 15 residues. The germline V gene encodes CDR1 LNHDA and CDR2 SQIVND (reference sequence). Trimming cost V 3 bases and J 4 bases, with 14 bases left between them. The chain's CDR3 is CASSIGRSGADTQYF. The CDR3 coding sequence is TGTGCCAGTAGTATCGGGAGAAGTGGGGCAGATACGCAGTATTTT.

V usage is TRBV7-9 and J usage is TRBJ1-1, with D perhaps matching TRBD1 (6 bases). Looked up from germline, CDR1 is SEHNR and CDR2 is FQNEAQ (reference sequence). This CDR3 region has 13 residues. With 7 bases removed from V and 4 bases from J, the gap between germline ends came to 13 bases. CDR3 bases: TGTGCCAGCACCCTAAGAGGGGGCACTGAAGCTTTCTTT. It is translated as CASTLRGGTEAFF. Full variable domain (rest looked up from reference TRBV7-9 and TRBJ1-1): DTGVSQNPRHKITKRGQNVTFRCDPISEHNRLYWYRQTLGQGPEFLTYFQNEAQLEKSRLLSDRFSAERPKGSFSTLEIQRTEQGDSAMYLCASTLRGGTEAFFGQGTRLTVV.

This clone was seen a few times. The CDR3 region has the DNA TGTGCCAGCAGCTCGGGACTAGCGGGAGGGCCTAAATTTCCTTATACGCAGTATTTT. This codes for CASSSGLAGGPKFPYTQYF. The genes are TRBV7-9 and TRBJ2-3, with TRBD2 matching 16 bases. Germline trimming cut 4 bases from V and 7 bases from J; bases unmatched to any gene: 14. The CDR3 totals 19 residues. Looked up from germline, CDR1 is SEHNR and CDR2 is FQNEAQ (reference sequence).

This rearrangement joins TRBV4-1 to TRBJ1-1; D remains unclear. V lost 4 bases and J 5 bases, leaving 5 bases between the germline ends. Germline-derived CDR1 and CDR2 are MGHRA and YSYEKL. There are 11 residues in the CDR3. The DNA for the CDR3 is TGCGCCAGCAGCCGAGAGACTGAAGCTTTCTTT. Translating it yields CASSRETEAFF.

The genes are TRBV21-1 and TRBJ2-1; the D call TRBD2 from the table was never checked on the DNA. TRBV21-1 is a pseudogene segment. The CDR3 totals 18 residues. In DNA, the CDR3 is TGTGCCAGCAGCAAAAAAGGGGGACTAGCGGGAGCTAGGGATGAGCAGTTCTTC. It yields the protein CASSKKGGLAGARDEQFF.

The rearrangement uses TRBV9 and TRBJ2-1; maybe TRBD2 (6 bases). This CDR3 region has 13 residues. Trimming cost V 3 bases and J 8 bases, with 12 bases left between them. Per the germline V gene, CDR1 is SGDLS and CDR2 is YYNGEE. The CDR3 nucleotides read TGTGCCAGCAGCGCGCGACTAGACCATGAGCAGTTCTTC. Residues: CASSARLDHEQFF.

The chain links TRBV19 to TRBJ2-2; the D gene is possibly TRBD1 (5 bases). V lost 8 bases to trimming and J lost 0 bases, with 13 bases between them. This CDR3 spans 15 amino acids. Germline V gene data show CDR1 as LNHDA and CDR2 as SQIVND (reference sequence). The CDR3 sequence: CASSNQGPNTGELFF. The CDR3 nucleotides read TGTGCCAGTTCGAACCAGGGCCCGAACACCGGGGAGCTGTTTTTT. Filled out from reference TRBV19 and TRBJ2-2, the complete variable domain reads DGGITQSPKYLFRKEGQNVTLSCEQNLNHDAMYWYRQDPGQGLRLIYYSQIVNDFQKGDIAEGYSVSREKKESFPLTVTSAQKNPTAFYLCASSNQGPNTGELFFGEGSRLTVL.

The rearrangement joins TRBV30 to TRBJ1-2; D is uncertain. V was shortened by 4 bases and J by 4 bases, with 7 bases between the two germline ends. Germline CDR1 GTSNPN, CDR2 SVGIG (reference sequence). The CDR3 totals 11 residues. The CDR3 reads CAWNDPYGYTF. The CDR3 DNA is TGTGCCTGGAATGACCCCTATGGCTACACCTTC.

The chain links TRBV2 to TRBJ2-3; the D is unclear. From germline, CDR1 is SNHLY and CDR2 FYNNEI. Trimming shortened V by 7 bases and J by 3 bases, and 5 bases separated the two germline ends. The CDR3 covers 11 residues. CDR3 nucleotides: TGTGCCAGCACCCTTACAGATACGCAGTATTTT. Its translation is CASTLTDTQYF.